A single sample is the source of the 22 T cell receptor beta chains below, sequenced in a study of molecular identifiers for immune sequencing clone quantification. TCRdb independently ran MiXCR on the PCR reads; one entry per CDR3 protein. The table lists 550,000 to 750,000 distinct CDR3 sequences, 20% of them singletons, with roughly 0.85% in the top ten. The specimen was naive CD8+ T cells from blood, with Jurkat cell RNA spiked in. The sample's subset: FACS-sorted CD8+CD4-CCR7+CD45RA+ naive T cells. The receptors originated from a human donor in good health. Some libraries in this study had Jurkat cell RNA spiked in.

A note on this clonotype: A much larger clone differs by one base, so this may be a read error. The chain has TRBV29-1 and TRBJ1-4; D ambiguous. The CDR3 spans 13 residues. Germline CDR1 reads SQVTM; CDR2 reads ANQGSEA. CDR3 sequence reads: CSVEEAGPEKLVF. The CDR3 DNA reads TGCAGCGTTGAAGAAGCGGGTCCTGAAAAACTGGTTTTT.

As concerns this clonotype: This may come from a read error, since a much larger clone is one base off. V gene TRBV6-5 combines with J gene TRBJ2-7, with a possible D match to TRBD1 (5 bases). The germline gives CDR1 MNHEY, CDR2 SVGAGI. V shed 2 bases and J shed 5 bases, with 10 bases lying between them. This CDR3 contains 13 residues. The CDR3, as DNA: TGTGCCAGCAGTTACCCTGGCAGGGACGAGCAGTACTTC. Translated, it gives CASSYPGRDEQYF.

This clonotype was detected many times. CDR3: CASSLDPPLGSYNEQFF. The DNA for the CDR3 is TGTGCCAGCAGCTTAGACCCCCCGTTAGGGTCCTACAATGAGCAGTTCTTC. This rearrangement joins TRBV11-2 to TRBJ2-1; D is unclear. Trimming pared 0 bases from V and 1 base from J, leaving 13 bases between. The germline V gene has CDR1 SGHAT and CDR2 FQNNGV. The CDR3 extends over 17 amino acids.

For this clonotype: It may be a read error: a sequence one base away is much more abundant. The rearrangement uses TRBV4-1 and TRBJ2-5; 8 bases are a match to TRBD1. V dropped 2 bases and J dropped 2; count of bases not matched to a gene: 10. This CDR3 spans 17 amino acids. CDR1 MGHRA and CDR2 YSYEKL come from the germline V gene. The CDR3 region is CASSQLMSGQEQETQYF. The DNA of the CDR3 is TGCGCCAGCAGCCAACTGATGTCGGGACAGGAGCAAGAGACCCAGTACTTC.

Comments on this clonotype: This may be a read error, as it is one base from a much larger clone. The chain combines TRBV30 with TRBJ2-5, with TRBD2 as a possible D gene (6 bases). CDR3 length equals 14 residues. Looked up from germline, CDR1 is GTSNPN and CDR2 is SVGIG (reference sequence). In DNA, the CDR3 is TGTGCCTGGAGTGTAACTAGCTTCCTTGAGACCCAGCACTTC. Translating it yields CAWSVTSFLETQHF. Full variable domain (missing parts from reference TRBV30 and TRBJ2-5): SQTIHQWPATLVQPVGSPLSLECTVEGTSNPNLYWYRQAAGRGLQLLFYSVGIGQISSEVPQNLSASRPQDRQFILSSKKLLLSDSGFYLCAWSVTSFLETQHFGPGTRLLVL.

This clonotype was counted many times. Written as DNA, the CDR3 is TGTGCCAGCAGCCCATGGGGTAACACTGAAGCTTTCTTT. Its protein product is CASSPWGNTEAFF. V is TRBV14 and J is TRBJ1-1, with D hard to call. Trimming took 4 bases from V and 2 from J, leaving 8 bases between them. Germline-derived CDR1 and CDR2 are SGHDN and FVKESK. The CDR3 length is 13 residues. Full variable domain (outside the CDR3, taken from reference TRBV14 and TRBJ1-1): EAGVTQFPSHSVIEKGQTVTLRCDPISGHDNLYWYRRVMGKEIKFLLHFVKESKQDESGMPNNRFLAERTGGTYSTLKVQPAELEDSGVYFCASSPWGNTEAFFGQGTRLTVV.

This chain uses TRBV5-6 with TRBJ2-2; 7 bases fit TRBD2. V was clipped by 5 bases and J by 2 bases; unmatched bases: 9. The CDR3 is 16 residues long. CDR1 SGHDT and CDR2 YYEEEE come from the germline V gene. Here the CDR3 reads CASRTGTMVNTGELFF. The CDR3 DNA sequence: TGTGCCAGCAGGACCGGGACTATGGTCAACACCGGGGAGCTGTTTTTT.

With respect to this clonotype: A much larger clone is a single base away; this may be a read error. This chain uses TRBV6-5 with TRBJ2-7; 10 positions match TRBD1. This CDR3 comprises 15 residues. In germline, CDR1 is MNHEY, CDR2 SVGAGI. CDR3 amino acids: CASSAWTGGSYGQYF. The CDR3, as DNA: TGTGCCAGCAGTGCCTGGACAGGGGGTTCCTACGGGCAGTACTTC.

Many counts were recorded for this clonotype. V gene TRBV28 combines with J gene TRBJ2-7; D is uncertain. CDR3 length: 12 amino acids. V was trimmed by 4 bases and J by 2 bases, leaving 6 bases between them. Germline lookup yields CDR1 MDHEN and CDR2 SYDVKM. The CDR3 sequence is CASSSHAYEQYF. As DNA, the CDR3 is TGTGCCAGCAGTTCCCACGCCTACGAGCAGTACTTC.

The chain employs TRBV12-3 or TRBV12-4 and TRBJ1-3; D unresolved. CDR3 length equals 13 residues. Trimming took 2 bases from V and 0 from J, leaving 2 bases between them. CDR3 protein: CASSLLSGNTIYF. The CDR3 DNA reads as TGTGCCAGCAGTTTACTCTCTGGAAACACCATATATTTT.

This clonotype was observed at least ten times. V gene TRBV7-2 combines with J gene TRBJ2-1; 9 bases fit TRBD1. The CDR3 is made up of 15 amino acids. V lost 5 bases, J lost 0 bases, and 2 bases stayed unmatched. Germline loops: CDR1 SGHTA, CDR2 FQGNSA. The CDR3 nucleotides read TGTGCCAGCAGCGCGGGACAGGGCTCCTACAATGAGCAGTTCTTC. Protein product: CASSAGQGSYNEQFF.

This clonotype was detected only once. A much larger clone differs from this one at a single base, so this may be a read error. The chain has TRBV20-1 and TRBJ1-5; no clear D. V lost 3 bases, J lost 0 bases, and 12 bases lay in between. Germline CDR1 reads DFQATT; CDR2 reads SNEGSKA (reference sequence). The CDR3 spans 15 residues. DNA of the CDR3: TGCAGTGCTAGTGACGTGGCAGCTAGCAATCAGCCCCAGCATTTT. Translating gives CSASDVAASNQPQHF.

This clonotype was observed many times. The rearrangement joins TRBV7-9 to TRBJ2-7, with no clear D. V gave up 7 bases and J gave up 4 bases, with 23 bases separating them. The CDR3 extends over 16 amino acids. Germline CDR1 and CDR2: SEHNR and FQNEAQ (reference sequence). This CDR3 reads CASTSNEEWAYYEQYF. DNA for the CDR3: TGTGCCAGCACCTCCAACGAGGAGTGGGCCTATTACGAGCAGTACTTC. Variable domain in full (rest from reference TRBV7-9 and TRBJ2-7): DTGVSQNPRHKITKRGQNVTFRCDPISEHNRLYWYRQTLGQGPEFLTYFQNEAQLEKSRLLSDRFSAERPKGSFSTLEIQRTEQGDSAMYLCASTSNEEWAYYEQYFGPGTRLTVT.

Concerning this clonotype: Its ends do not fully match the called genes, so a read error is possible. The genes are TRBV4-2 and TRBJ2-7; D not resolved. The CDR3 has 13 amino acids. Germline assignment: CDR1 LGHNA and CDR2 YNFKEQ. CDR3 coding DNA: TGTGCCAGCAGCCAAGTAAAACACTACGGGCAGTACTTC. It yields the protein CASSQVKHYGQYF.

This clonotype was detected ten times or more. The genes are TRBV7-9 and TRBJ2-3; TRBD2 agrees at 8 bases. Germline lookup yields CDR1 SEHNR and CDR2 FQNEAQ (reference sequence). CDR3 size: 15 residues. Unmatched junction bases numbered 6, after V lost 4 bases and J lost 3 bases. CDR3: CASSSTSVATDTQYF. As DNA, the CDR3 is TGTGCCAGCAGCTCGACTAGCGTGGCGACAGATACGCAGTATTTT.

J is TRBJ2-3 and V is TRBV7-2, with 7 bases lining up with TRBD2. Unmatched junction bases numbered 2, after V lost 2 bases and J lost 6 bases. In germline, CDR1 is SGHTA, CDR2 FQGNSA. The CDR3 sequence is 13 residues long. The CDR3 DNA is TGTGCCAGCAGCTTATGGGGGGGGGATACGCAGTATTTT. Translated, it gives CASSLWGGDTQYF.

About this clonotype: Possible read error: a much larger clone is one base away. This chain links TRBV4-2 with TRBJ2-7; D is uncertain. Germline V gene sequence: CDR1 LGHNA, CDR2 YNFKEQ. This CDR3 is built from 13 residues. For the CDR3, the DNA is TGTGCCAGCAGCCAAGACCGCCTTTACGAGCGGTACTTC. Protein product: CASSQDRLYERYF.

This clonotype was seen at least ten times. The J gene is TRBJ1-1, the V gene TRBV7-9; D not certain. The CDR3 covers 11 residues. Trimming took 5 bases from V and 6 from J, leaving 7 bases between them. The germline CDR1 and CDR2 sequences are SEHNR and FQNEAQ (reference sequence). This CDR3 reads CASSRSAEAFF. The CDR3 DNA reads TGTGCCAGCAGCCGGTCTGCTGAAGCTTTCTTT.

On this clonotype itself: A much larger clone differs from this one at a single base, so this may be a read error. The J gene is TRBJ2-2, the V gene TRBV24-1; D is possibly TRBD1 (5 bases). Trimming took 3 bases from V and 7 from J, leaving 11 bases between them. Germline lookup yields CDR1 KGHDR and CDR2 SFDVKD. This CDR3 is 14 amino acids long. CDR3 coding DNA: TGTGCCACCAGTGATGCAGGGTCCAGCGGGGAGCTGTTTTTT. Translating gives CATSDAGSSGELFF.

To note about this clonotype: Since a much larger clone is just one base distant, this may be a read error. The chain carries TRBV7-6 and TRBJ2-4; D gene uncertain. Germline V gene sequence: CDR1 SGHVS, CDR2 FNYEAQ. The CDR3 is made up of 13 amino acids. The CDR3 sequence is CASSLLPENSQYF. The CDR3 DNA reads TGTGCCAGCAGCTTATTGCCAGAAAACAGTCAGTACTTC.

In its sample, this clonotype was seen many times. The chain links TRBV20-1 to TRBJ2-2; D gene unclear. CDR3 size: 15 residues. V dropped 2 bases and J dropped 1 base, with 11 bases sitting between them. Germline CDR1 reads DFQATT; CDR2 reads SNEGSKA (reference sequence). The CDR3, as DNA: TGCAGTGCTAGAACGCTTCTGGAGAACACCGGGGAGCTGTTTTTT. It is translated as CSARTLLENTGELFF.

This clonotype was counted only a few times. The chain employs TRBV7-2 and TRBJ2-2; 14 nucleotides line up with TRBD2. Germline lookup yields CDR1 SGHTA and CDR2 FQGNSA. Trimming took 5 bases from V and 0 from J; bases not matched to a gene: 11. The CDR3 spans 20 residues. The DNA for the CDR3 is TGTGCCAGCAGCCCTGGACTAGCGGGAGGCCCATACCCGAACACCGGGGAGCTGTTTTTT. Its translation is CASSPGLAGGPYPNTGELFF.